A selection of T cell receptor beta chains follows, all from one sample in a study of blood T cell repertoires in COVID-19. Data came from immunoSEQ multiplex PCR; TCRdb stores just in-frame clones and leaves some out. The sample includes about 49,000 clones, over 65% of them seen just once. The sample comprised peripheral blood. The origin of the receptors is a human donor in a cohort sampled during active COVID-19. Each CDR3 is given with its conserved first and last residue. Fields, in order: D gene, clone size, J gene, V gene, CDR3 protein, CDR3 DNA. D genes are given only for firm matches. Clone size is shown for a subset of rows, as once, few, many or a class of expanded clone.

>NA|NA|TRBJ1-5|TRBV14
CASSQVGPNQPQHF
TGTGCCAGCAGCCAAGTCGGTCCCAATCAGCCCCAGCATTTT
>TRBD1|NA|TRBJ2-7|TRBV11-2
CASSLGPLPGQGSYEQYF
TGTGCCAGCAGCTTAGGGCCACTTCCGGGACAGGGGAGCTACGAGCAGTACTTC
>NA|once|TRBJ2-1|TRBV5-1
CASSLASGDNEQFF
TGCGCCAGCAGCTTGGCCTCCGGGGACAATGAGCAGTTCTTC
>TRBD2|NA|TRBJ2-1|TRBV28
CASSLVSGLSPRTSNEQFF
TGTGCCAGCAGTTTAGTCTCGGGACTATCACCGAGAACCTCCAATGAGCAGTTCTTC
>TRBD1|NA|TRBJ2-7|TRBV6-9
CASSYRTGGIYEQYF
TGTGCCAGCAGTTATAGGACAGGGGGTATTTACGAGCAGTACTTC
>NA|NA|TRBJ1-1|TRBV24-1
CATSSDENTEAFF
TGTGCCACCAGTAGCGACGAGAACACTGAAGCTTTCTTT
>TRBD1|NA|TRBJ2-5|TRBV7-2
CASSPNGQAQETQYF
TGTGCCAGCAGCCCCAACGGACAGGCCCAAGAGACCCAGTACTTC
>NA|NA|TRBJ2-7|TRBV6-5
CASRRDKKYSYEQYF
TGTGCCAGCAGACGGGACAAGAAATATTCCTACGAGCAGTACTTC
>NA|few|TRBJ2-7|TRBV5-1
CASSLGTFSYEQYF
TGCGCCAGCAGCTTGGGGACTTTCTCCTACGAGCAGTACTTC
>NA|few|TRBJ2-7|TRBV27
CASSSGWAYEQYF
TGTGCCAGCAGTTCAGGGTGGGCCTACGAGCAGTACTTC
>TRBD2|NA|TRBJ2-1|TRBV9
CASSVDQRGYNEQFF
TGTGCCAGCAGCGTAGACCAGCGGGGCTACAATGAGCAGTTCTTC
>TRBD1|NA|TRBJ2-7|TRBV6-6
CASSSTGTESSYEQYF
TGTGCCAGCAGCTCTACCGGGACAGAGAGCTCCTACGAGCAGTACTTC
>NA|NA|TRBJ1-1|TRBV6-6
CASSQRGSPNTEAFF
TGTGCCAGCAGCCAACGGGGGTCCCCGAACACTGAAGCTTTCTTT
>NA|NA|TRBJ1-6|TRBV19
CASSDGYGASPLHF
TGTGCCAGTAGTGACGGCTATGGGGCTTCACCCCTCCACTTT
>NA|NA|TRBJ2-3|TRBV30
CAGTRGVGDTQYF
TGTGCCGGGACCAGGGGAGTCGGGGATACGCAGTATTTT
>NA|NA|TRBJ1-4|TRBV18
CASSPDVMGHEKLFF
TGTGCCAGCTCCCCCGACGTCATGGGGCATGAAAAACTGTTTTTT
>TRBD1|NA|TRBJ1-1|TRBV7-9
CASTIPDRGPVTEAFF
TGTGCCAGCACCATACCCGACAGGGGGCCTGTCACTGAAGCTTTCTTT
>NA|NA|TRBJ1-2|TRBV20-1
CSGARGYGYTF
TGCAGTGGAGCCAGGGGCTATGGCTACACCTTC
>NA|NA|TRBJ2-7|TRBV21-1
CASSKEGAGQSYEQYF
TGTGCCAGCAGCAAAGAGGGGGCAGGTCAGTCCTACGAGCAGTACTTC
>TRBD1|NA|TRBJ1-1|TRBV7-3
CASSSGQVNTEAFF
TGTGCCAGCAGCAGCGGACAGGTTAACACTGAAGCTTTCTTT
>TRBD1|NA|TRBJ1-2|TRBV7-2
CASSPRQGNYGYTF
TGTGCCAGCAGCCCTCGACAGGGGAACTATGGCTACACCTTC
>TRBD1|NA|TRBJ2-7|TRBV25-1
CASSGLGRGQGAREQYF
TGTGCCAGCAGTGGCCTCGGACGAGGACAGGGGGCACGCGAGCAGTACTTC
>NA|NA|TRBJ2-5|TRBV12-3/TRBV12-4
CASSFGIQETQYF
TGTGCCAGCAGTTTCGGGATCCAAGAGACCCAGTACTTC
>TRBD2|few|TRBJ2-1|TRBV5-1
CASSRTSGDPYNEQFF
TGCGCCAGCAGCAGGACTAGCGGGGACCCTTACAATGAGCAGTTCTTC
>TRBD1|few|TRBJ1-1|TRBV5-1
CASSSGQGTNTEAFF
TGCGCCAGCAGCAGCGGACAGGGGACGAACACTGAAGCTTTCTTT
>NA|NA|TRBJ2-1|TRBV5-1
CASSPGTEQFF
TGCGCCAGCAGCCCGGGGACAGAGCAGTTCTTC
>NA|NA|TRBJ2-7|TRBV11-2
CASSLSPHEQYF
TGTGCCAGCAGCCTAAGTCCCCACGAGCAGTACTTC
>NA|NA|TRBJ2-6|TRBV2
CASSEGGAGANVLTF
TGTGCCAGCAGTGAAGGAGGCGCTGGGGCCAACGTCCTGACTTTC
>TRBD2|NA|TRBJ2-7|TRBV6-5
CASSYRLAGARELF
TGTGCCAGCAGTTACCGACTAGCGGGGGCCCGAGAATTATTC
>NA|NA|TRBJ1-1|TRBV5-1
CASSVGLLNTEAFF
TGCGCCAGCAGCGTGGGACTTTTGAACACTGAAGCTTTCTTT
>TRBD1|large|TRBJ2-1|TRBV24-1
CATSDSTGDNEQFF
TGTGCCACCAGTGACAGTACAGGGGACAATGAGCAGTTCTTC
>NA|NA|TRBJ1-2|TRBV27
CASSLSSQSGYGYTF
TGTGCCAGCAGTTTATCTTCACAGTCTGGGTATGGCTACACCTTC